This TCR beta chain was observed in a study of neoadjuvant anti-PD-1 for oral cavity cancer. The CDR3 is 13 residues long. CDR1 is SEHNR and CDR2 is FQNEAQ in the germline V gene (reference sequence). The V and J ends lost 5 bases and 1 base respectively, with 8 bases between them. Profiled with immunoSEQ multiplex PCR; TCRdb holds only in-frame clones, not every one. The sample carries roughly 67,000 clones, around 83% recorded once. The material sequenced was PBMCs, taken before nivolumab (anti-PD-1) treatment. This chain joins TRBV7-9 and TRBJ1-1; D ambiguous. This clonotype originated in a person aged 35-79 years with oral cavity squamous cell carcinoma. CDR3 loop: CASSPGWNTEAFF. The CDR3 nucleotides are TGTGCCAGCAGCCCGGGGTGGAACACTGAAGCTTTCTTT.